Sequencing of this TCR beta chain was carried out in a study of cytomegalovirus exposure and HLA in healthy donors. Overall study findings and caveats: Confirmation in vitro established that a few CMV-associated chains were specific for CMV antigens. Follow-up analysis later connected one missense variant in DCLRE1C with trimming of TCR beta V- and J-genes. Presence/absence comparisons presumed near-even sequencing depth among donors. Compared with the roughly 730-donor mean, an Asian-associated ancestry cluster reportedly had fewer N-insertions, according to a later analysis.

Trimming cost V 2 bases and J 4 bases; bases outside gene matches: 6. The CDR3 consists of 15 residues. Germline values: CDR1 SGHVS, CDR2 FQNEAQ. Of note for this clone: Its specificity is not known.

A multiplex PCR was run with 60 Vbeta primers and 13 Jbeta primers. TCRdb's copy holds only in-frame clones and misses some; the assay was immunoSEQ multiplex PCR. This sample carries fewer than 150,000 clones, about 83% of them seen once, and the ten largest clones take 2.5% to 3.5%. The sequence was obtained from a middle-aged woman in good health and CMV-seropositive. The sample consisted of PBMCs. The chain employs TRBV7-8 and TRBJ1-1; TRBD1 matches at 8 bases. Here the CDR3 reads CASSLRQGAGTEAFF. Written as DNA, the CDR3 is TGTGCCAGCAGCTTAAGGCAGGGGGCCGGCACTGAAGCTTTCTTT.